The 19 T cell receptor beta chains below all came from one sample that was sequenced in a study of blood T cell repertoires in COVID-19. TCRdb's copy holds only in-frame clones and misses some; the assay was immunoSEQ multiplex PCR. The data hold hundreds of thousands of clones, with around 90% observed a single time. The sequenced sample was PBMCs or T cells enriched from blood (not recorded which). Every receptor here comes from a woman aged 55-70 years in a cohort exposed to, infected with or recovered from COVID-19 (not recorded which).

V is TRBV4-3 and J is TRBJ2-1, with 9 bases matching TRBD2. Germline loops: CDR1 LGHNA, CDR2 YSLEER. CDR3 length equals 15 residues. With V trimmed by 1 base and J by 8 bases, 6 bases remained unmatched. The CDR3 sequence is CASSQAGTSLDEQFF. CDR3 coding DNA: TGCGCCAGCAGCCAAGCCGGGACTAGCTTAGATGAGCAGTTCTTC.

V usage is TRBV7-6 and J usage is TRBJ2-3; perhaps TRBD2 as D (7 bases). The CDR3 covers 14 residues. Germline assignment: CDR1 SGHVS and CDR2 FNYEAQ. Trimming stripped 4 bases from V and 4 bases from J, with 12 bases between. The DNA for the CDR3 is TGTGCCAGCAGCTGGGGGGGGCGCCCAGATACGCAGTATTTT. This sequence encodes CASSWGGRPDTQYF.

Only a few counts were recorded for this clone. The chain is built from TRBV5-4 and TRBJ2-1; 14 bases agree with TRBD2. The CDR3 has 16 amino acids. V was pared by 1 base and J by 5 bases, with 2 bases of the junction left unmatched. In germline, CDR1 is SGHNT, CDR2 YYREEE (reference sequence). Here the CDR3 reads CASSLRGLAGDNEQFF. The CDR3 bases are TGTGCCAGCAGCTTGAGGGGACTAGCGGGAGACAATGAGCAGTTCTTC.

The rearrangement joins TRBV27 to TRBJ1-5; TRBD1 matches at 11 bases. J lost 1 base, V lost 6 bases, and 5 bases had no gene match. This CDR3 contains 16 residues. Germline V CDR1 and CDR2: MNHEY, SMNVEV (reference sequence). CDR3 DNA: TGTGCCAGCAGGTGGACAGGGGGCACGAGCAATCAGCCCCAGCATTTT. Translating gives CASRWTGGTSNQPQHF.

V usage is TRBV3-1 (or the pseudogene TRBV3-2) and J usage is TRBJ2-2, with a weak D call TRBD1 (6 bases). CDR1 and CDR2 (germline): LGHDT, YNNKEL (reference sequence). The CDR3 extends over 16 amino acids. The V and J ends lost 1 base and 5 bases respectively, with 14 bases between them. The CDR3, as DNA: TGTGCCAGCAGCCAAGCTTCGGCAGGGGAGACCGGGGAGCTGTTTTTT. Amino acids: CASSQASAGETGELFF.

In this sample, this clone turned up a few times. The chain uses TRBV5-1 and TRBJ1-2, with 9 bases identical to TRBD1. Germline CDR1 reads SGHRS; CDR2 reads YFSETQ. The CDR3 is made up of 14 amino acids. V shed 2 bases, J shed 4 bases, and the junction held 3 bases outside the gene matches. CDR3 nucleotides: TGCGCCAGCAGCTTATCGACAGGGGGCTATGGCTACACCTTC. It yields the protein CASSLSTGGYGYTF. Full variable domain (rest looked up from reference TRBV5-1 and TRBJ1-2): KAGVTQTPRYLIKTRGQQVTLSCSPISGHRSVSWYQQTPGQGLQFLFEYFSETQRNKGNFPGRFSGRQFSNSRSEMNVSTLELGDSALYLCASSLSTGGYGYTFGSGTRLTVV.

This clone was counted once. This sequence joins TRBV20-1 and TRBJ2-5, with D uncertain. Germline V gives CDR1 DFQATT, CDR2 SNEGSKA (reference sequence). This CDR3 is 11 amino acids long. Deletions cut 2 bases from V and 2 bases from J, with 3 bases between. CDR3 amino acids: CSARSQETQYF. The CDR3 DNA sequence: TGCAGTGCTAGATCTCAAGAGACCCAGTACTTC.

The V call is TRBV19, the J call TRBJ2-2, with TRBD1 as a possible D gene (6 bases). CDR3 length equals 14 residues. Trimming shortened V by 6 bases and J by 1 base, and 9 bases separated the two germline ends. Germline CDR1 is LNHDA and CDR2 is SQIVND (reference sequence). The CDR3 DNA sequence: TGTGCCAGTAGACCGACAGGGAACACCGGGGAGCTGTTTTTT. Translated: CASRPTGNTGELFF.

The rearrangement uses TRBV7-8 and TRBJ1-2, with a tentative D call TRBD1 (6 bases). V lost 4 bases, J lost 7 bases, and 13 bases lay in between. Germline values: CDR1 SGHVS, CDR2 FQNEAQ. The CDR3 runs 13 residues. The CDR3 region has the DNA TGTGCCAGCAGCTCCGGGACAACTCTTGGCTACACCTTC. Translated: CASSSGTTLGYTF.

The rearrangement joins TRBV7-3 to TRBJ2-2, with D unresolved. Trimming took 3 bases from V and 6 from J, leaving 14 bases between them. CDR1 is SGHTA and CDR2 is FQGTGA in the germline V gene. The CDR3 loop spans 15 amino acids. The CDR3 bases are TGTGCCAGCAGCTTCCTGGGTGGCAGCGCCGGGGAGCTGTTTTTT. It translates to CASSFLGGSAGELFF.

In its sample, this clone was seen once. The chain joins TRBV6-5 to TRBJ2-3; 7 nucleotides line up with TRBD1. Germline CDR1 reads MNHEY; CDR2 reads SVGAGI. The length of the CDR3 is 13 residues. V gave up 8 bases and J gave up 1 base; unmatched junction bases: 3. CDR3 sequence (DNA): TGTGCCAGCGAAGGGACAGGCACAGATACGCAGTATTTT. Its protein product is CASEGTGTDTQYF.

The gene calls are TRBV19 and TRBJ2-7, with 9 bases matching TRBD2. Germline-derived CDR1 and CDR2 are LNHDA and SQIVND (reference sequence). The CDR3 consists of 15 residues. J lost 0 bases, V lost 3 bases, and 3 bases had no gene match. The CDR3 loop is CASSIVAGVSYEQYF. The CDR3 DNA follows: TGTGCCAGTAGTATCGTAGCGGGAGTCTCCTACGAGCAGTACTTC.

The genes are TRBV6-2 or TRBV6-3 and TRBJ1-5, with D possibly TRBD1 on 6 matching bases. Germline CDR1 is MNHEY and CDR2 is SVGEGT. The CDR3 runs to 18 residues. V lost 2 bases and J lost 2, with 19 bases in between. The CDR3 bases are TGTGCCAGCAGTTACGGGGCAGGGGCCCCCCGGGGCAATCAGCCCCAGCATTTT. Translating it yields CASSYGAGAPRGNQPQHF.

There are a few counts of this clone. The chain recombines TRBV4-2 with TRBJ2-7; 7 bases line up with TRBD1. The CDR3 has 15 residues. V lost 4 bases, J lost 0 bases, and 6 bases stayed unmatched. In germline, CDR1 is LGHNA, CDR2 YNFKEQ. The CDR3 region has the DNA TGTGCCAGCAGCCCGGCGACAGGGAGCTCCTACGAGCAGTACTTC. Translating it yields CASSPATGSSYEQYF.

The chain couples TRBV27 to TRBJ1-2; D remains unclear. V gave up 2 bases and J gave up 4 bases, with 11 bases separating them. The CDR3 sequence is 14 residues long. The germline CDR1 and CDR2 sequences are MNHEY and SMNVEV (reference sequence). CDR3 DNA sequence: TGTGCCAGCAGTTTAATCGGTTCCGCCTATGGCTACACCTTC. Encoded protein: CASSLIGSAYGYTF.

The chain combines TRBV2 with TRBJ1-2; the match to TRBD1 covers 9 bases. Trimming took 4 bases from V and 2 from J; bases not matched to a gene: 2. The CDR3 is made up of 14 amino acids. Germline assignment: CDR1 SNHLY and CDR2 FYNNEI. CDR3 loop: CASSGQGGNYGYTF. CDR3 in DNA: TGTGCCAGCAGTGGACAGGGGGGGAACTATGGCTACACCTTC. The full variable domain, in which reference TRBV2 and TRBJ1-2 provide the parts outside the CDR3, is EPEVTQTPSHQVTQMGQEVILRCVPISNHLYFYWYRQILGQKVEFLVSFYNNEISEKSEIFDDQFSVERPDGSNFTLKIRSTKLEDSAMYFCASSGQGGNYGYTFGSGTRLTVV.

V and J are TRBV20-1 and TRBJ2-1, with a possible D match to TRBD1 (6 bases). CDR1 and CDR2 (germline): DFQATT, SNEGSKA (reference sequence). The length of the CDR3 is 14 residues. Trimming stripped 3 bases from V and 10 bases from J, with 19 bases between. CDR3 in DNA: TGCAGTGCTAGTTTCCAGGGGCGCACGGAGGAGCAGTTCTTC. Protein sequence: CSASFQGRTEEQFF.

The chain couples TRBV30 to TRBJ1-2; 11 bases match TRBD1. The CDR3 loop spans 13 amino acids. Trimming at V came to 2 bases and at J to 6 bases, leaving 2 bases not matched to a gene. CDR1 and CDR2 from the germline V gene are GTSNPN and SVGIG (reference sequence). Here the CDR3 DNA reads TGTGCCTGGAGTTCGGACAGGGGGCATGGCTACACCTTC. This gives the protein CAWSSDRGHGYTF.

The rearrangement links TRBV6-2 or TRBV6-3 to TRBJ2-5; possibly TRBD2 for D (7 bases). The V and J ends lost 3 bases and 3 bases respectively, with 11 bases between them. The CDR3 totals 14 residues. Germline CDR1 is MNHEY and CDR2 is SVGEGT. CDR3 bases: TGTGCCAGCAGTTATGGGGGGGCCAAAGAGACCCAGTACTTC. This gives the protein CASSYGGAKETQYF.